These T cell receptor beta chains were read from a single sample in a study of blood T cell repertoires in COVID-19. Sequenced by immunoSEQ multiplex PCR; TCRdb stores in-frame clones only, minus some. Of approximately 140,000 clones listed, approximately 81% were seen once; the top ten hold roughly two fifths. The sample was peripheral blood. All receptors come from a human donor in a cohort sampled during active COVID-19. Both conserved end residues are part of each CDR3. Fields, in order: V gene, J gene, clone size, D gene, CDR3 protein, CDR3 DNA. The D gene is left open where the match is weak. Rows may omit the clone size; those that give it use once, few, many or a size class.

TRBV28	TRBJ1-2	-	-	CASTGSPNYGYTF	TGTGCCAGTACAGGGTCGCCTAACTATGGCTACACCTTC
TRBV27	TRBJ2-2	-	TRBD1	CASSLTGGSLNTGELFF	TGTGCCAGCAGTTTAACAGGGGGTAGTTTGAACACCGGGGAGCTGTTTTTT
TRBV3-1/TRBV3-2	TRBJ2-5	-	TRBD1	CASSHRTGAGTQYF	TGTGCCAGCAGCCATAGGACAGGGGCTGGGACCCAGTACTTC
TRBV5-8	TRBJ1-1	few	-	CASSLGSNTEAFF	TGTGCCAGCAGCTTGGGCAGTAACACTGAAGCTTTCTTT
TRBV3-1/TRBV3-2	TRBJ1-2	few	-	CASSQPNYGYTF	TGTGCCAGCAGCCAACCCAATTATGGCTACACCTTC
TRBV27	TRBJ1-2	-	-	CASRYRANYGYTF	TGTGCCAGCAGGTACAGGGCCAACTATGGCTACACCTTC
TRBV5-1	TRBJ1-6	-	TRBD1	CASSLVVGQGNSPLHF	TGCGCCAGCAGCTTGGTAGTGGGACAGGGGAATTCACCCCTCCACTTT
TRBV24-1	TRBJ2-3	-	TRBD2	CATSDPGTSGAQYF	TGTGCCACCAGCGACCCTGGGACTAGCGGGGCGCAGTATTTT
TRBV4-3	TRBJ2-3	-	-	CASSQDRVLEYADTQYF	TGCGCCAGCAGCCAAGATCGGGTCCTAGAGTACGCCGATACGCAGTATTTT
TRBV7-6	TRBJ2-5	-	-	CASSLEGGGRGETQYF	TGTGCCAGCAGCTTAGAAGGGGGGGGGCGTGGTGAGACCCAGTACTTC
TRBV19	TRBJ1-3	-	-	CASSAQQGFGNTIYF	TGTGCCAGTAGTGCGCAACAGGGATTTGGAAACACCATATATTTT
TRBV15	TRBJ2-1	-	TRBD2	CATSRASGGPYNEQFF	TGTGCCACCAGCAGGGCTAGCGGGGGACCCTACAATGAGCAGTTCTTC
TRBV4-1	TRBJ1-2	many	TRBD1	CASSQEWPADRGNYGYTF	TGCGCCAGCAGCCAAGAATGGCCCGCGGACAGGGGGAACTATGGCTACACCTTC
TRBV7-9	TRBJ1-6	-	-	CASSLDQGSSPLHF	TGTGCCAGCAGCTTAGATCAGGGATCTTCACCCCTCCACTTT
TRBV18	TRBJ1-2	-	TRBD1	CASSPGTGVNYGYTF	TGTGCCAGCTCACCCGGGACAGGGGTTAACTATGGCTACACCTTC
TRBV23-1	TRBJ1-4	few	-	CASSRTDEKLFF	TGCGCCAGCAGCCGGACAGACGAAAAACTGTTTTTT